These 28 T cell receptor beta chains were all obtained from the same sample, sequenced in a study of cytomegalovirus exposure and HLA in healthy donors (dated by TCRdb to about 2017). The protocol used for the library was the immunoSEQ multiplex PCR assay. A mixture of 60 forward primers for TCR Vbeta segments and 13 reverse primers for TCR Jbeta segments was used in the multiplex PCR. In its TCRdb copy, this immuneACCESS table keeps in-frame sequences only and misses some clones. Where compared with another copy, unresolved V genes explain less than half of these, and the others have no known cause. The sample data list about 55,000 clones, and roughly 60% of these were observed just once. Clones ranked in the top ten supply 10% to 15% of the sample. Sequenced material: PBMCs. These receptors all stem from a human donor in good health.

V and J are TRBV29-1 and TRBJ1-1, with D unresolved. The CDR3 is made up of 13 amino acids. V lost 2 bases to trimming and J lost 6 bases, with 13 bases between them. Germline assignment: CDR1 SQVTM and CDR2 ANQGSEA. CDR3 protein: CSVETIGGAEAFF. The CDR3 region has the DNA TGCAGCGTTGAAACGATCGGAGGCGCTGAAGCTTTCTTT.

This chain joins TRBV11-2 and TRBJ2-5, with D unresolved. The CDR3 covers 14 residues. V was cut by 3 bases and J by 1 base, with 9 bases left in between. Germline V CDR1 and CDR2: SGHAT, FQNNGV. The CDR3 loop reads CASSFQRSQETQYF. Written as DNA, the CDR3 is TGTGCCAGCAGCTTCCAGCGCAGCCAAGAGACCCAGTACTTC.

The chain combines TRBV13 with TRBJ2-3, with TRBD2 matching 13 bases. The CDR3 contains 18 residues. Germline V gene sequence: CDR1 PRHDT, CDR2 FYEKMQ (reference sequence). V lost 4 bases to trimming and J lost 4 bases; unmatched junction nucleotides: 11. DNA of the CDR3: TGTGCCAGCAGCTCACGGACCTCCGGGACTAGCGGGGCAGATACGCAGTATTTT. The encoded protein is CASSSRTSGTSGADTQYF.

The V and J genes are TRBV27 and TRBJ1-2; 7 bases are shared with TRBD1. V lost 6 bases to trimming and J lost 3 bases; unmatched junction nucleotides: 4. The CDR3 covers 13 residues. CDR1 is MNHEY and CDR2 is SMNVEV in the germline V gene (reference sequence). CDR3 sequence (DNA): TGTGCCAGCAGCTTAGACAGGGACTATGGCTACACCTTC. This gives the protein CASSLDRDYGYTF.

The CDR3 protein is CASSFTSGGAIRELFF. DNA of the CDR3: TGTGCCAGCAGCTTTACTAGCGGGGGGGCCATCAGGGAGCTGTTTTTT. The chain couples TRBV7-2 to TRBJ2-2; TRBD2 matches at 13 bases. Trimming removed 3 bases from V and 9 bases from J; junction bases left unmatched: 7. This CDR3 is 16 amino acids long. Germline loops: CDR1 SGHTA, CDR2 FQGNSA.

The chain carries TRBV5-8 and TRBJ2-5, with D hard to call. The CDR3 contains 11 residues. Trimming left V 7 bases short and J 5 bases short, with 9 bases between. Germline V gene sequence: CDR1 SGHTS, CDR2 YDEGEE. The DNA of the CDR3 is TGTGCCAGCTCCGTCCGGGAGACCCAGTACTTC. Translated, it gives CASSVRETQYF. The full variable domain, rest sourced from reference TRBV5-8 and TRBJ2-5, is EAGVTQSPTHLIKTRGQQATLRCSPISGHTSVYWYQQALGLGLQFLLWYDEGEERNRGNFPPRFSGRQFPNYSSELNVNALELEDSALYLCASSVRETQYFGPGTRLLVL.

This rearrangement joins TRBV5-6 to TRBJ2-5; 12 bases agree with TRBD2. After removal of 5 bases from V and 1 base from J, the junction contained 9 bases not matched to a gene. The CDR3 spans 17 residues. Germline assignment: CDR1 SGHDT and CDR2 YYEEEE. The DNA of the CDR3 is TGTGCCAGCAGTCGCCGGACTAGCGGGACCTTCCAAGAGACCCAGTACTTC. Protein: CASSRRTSGTFQETQYF.

The V and J genes are TRBV5-1 and TRBJ1-1; the D is unclear. CDR3 length: 15 residues. V was clipped by 2 bases and J by 2 bases, with 13 bases between them. Germline assignment: CDR1 SGHRS and CDR2 YFSETQ. In DNA form, the CDR3 reads TGCGCCAGCAGCTTTGGGTTGAGGGCCAACACTGAAGCTTTCTTT. Protein sequence: CASSFGLRANTEAFF.

This chain's CDR3 is CASSSTGSKPQHF. The CDR3 DNA follows: TGTGCCAGTAGCTCGACAGGGAGCAAGCCCCAGCATTTT. The chain couples TRBV19 to TRBJ1-5; 7 nucleotides line up with TRBD1. Trimming took 6 bases from V and 8 from J; bases not matched to a gene: 7. CDR3 length equals 13 residues. The V gene's germline CDR1 is LNHDA and CDR2 SQIVND (reference sequence).

The table lists this clone with a count of one. The chain has TRBV29-1 and TRBJ1-4, with TRBD1 matching 9 bases. The CDR3 is 15 amino acids. Germline V gene sequence: CDR1 SQVTM, CDR2 ANQGSEA. V lost 5 bases to trimming and J lost 8 bases; unmatched junction nucleotides: 12. The DNA of the CDR3 is TGCAGCGTTAAACTTAACACAGGGGGCTTCGAAAAACTGTTTTTT. Its translation: CSVKLNTGGFEKLFF.

The chain carries TRBV12-5 and TRBJ2-5; 10 bases line up with TRBD1. Unmatched junction bases numbered 5, after V lost 7 bases and J lost 0 bases. This CDR3 contains 15 residues. Germline CDR1 reads LGHNT; CDR2 reads FRNRAP. The CDR3, as DNA: TGTGCTAGTGACCCGGGACAGGGGCACCAAGAGACCCAGTACTTC. Translating gives CASDPGQGHQETQYF.

The V call is TRBV7-2, the J call TRBJ1-2, with a tentative D call TRBD1 (5 bases). V was clipped by 0 bases and J by 8 bases, with 13 bases between them. The CDR3 is 14 amino acids. Germline V gene data show CDR1 as SGHTA and CDR2 as FQGNSA. DNA for the CDR3: TGTGCCAGCAGCTTAGCCTCGGGGGAAGGGGGCTACACCTTC. Its translation: CASSLASGEGGYTF. The whole variable domain, filled in from reference TRBV7-2 and TRBJ1-2, reads GAGVSQSPSNKVTEKGKDVELRCDPISGHTALYWYRQSLGQGLEFLIYFQGNSAPDKSGLPSDRFSAERTGGSVSTLTIQRTQQEDSAVYLCASSLASGEGGYTFGSGTRLTVV.

The chain combines TRBV25-1 with TRBJ2-3; 11 bases map to TRBD2. The length of the CDR3 is 18 residues. Germline V lookup: CDR1 MGHDK, CDR2 SYGVNS. Losses at the gene ends were 3 bases for V and 1 base for J; bases not matched to a gene: 9. The CDR3 DNA reads as TGTGCCAGCAGTGATTCCTTGACTAGCGGGACCGGCACAGATACGCAGTATTTT. Translating it yields CASSDSLTSGTGTDTQYF.

This clone was recorded a few times. The chain has TRBV19 and TRBJ1-6, with 7 positions matching TRBD1. The CDR3 extends over 17 amino acids. Germline trimming cut 3 bases from V and 1 base from J; bases unmatched to any gene: 6. Germline assignment: CDR1 LNHDA and CDR2 SQIVND (reference sequence). The CDR3: CASSMNVRGSYNSPLHF. Here the CDR3 DNA reads TGTGCCAGTAGTATGAACGTCAGGGGGTCCTATAATTCACCCCTCCACTTT. The whole variable domain, filled in from reference TRBV19 and TRBJ1-6, reads DGGITQSPKYLFRKEGQNVTLSCEQNLNHDAMYWYRQDPGQGLRLIYYSQIVNDFQKGDIAEGYSVSREKKESFPLTVTSAQKNPTAFYLCASSMNVRGSYNSPLHFGNGTRLTVT.

The chain carries TRBV19 and TRBJ2-5; possibly TRBD2 for D (6 bases). The germline V and J ends were trimmed by 7 bases and 5 bases, with 11 bases remaining between them. CDR3 length: 12 amino acids. From germline, CDR1 is LNHDA and CDR2 SQIVND (reference sequence). CDR3 coding DNA: TGTGCCAGTAAGGAGGGGACGGAGACCCAGTACTTC. Residues: CASKEGTETQYF.

This chain links TRBV6-5 with TRBJ2-1; TRBD2 aligns across 7 bases. Looked up from germline, CDR1 is MNHEY and CDR2 is SVGAGI. J lost 3 bases, V lost 0 bases, and 2 bases had no gene match. This CDR3 is 15 amino acids long. Here the CDR3 reads CASSYSGGSYNEQFF. The DNA of the CDR3 is TGTGCCAGCAGTTACTCAGGCGGGAGCTACAATGAGCAGTTCTTC.

The chain is built from TRBV6-6 and TRBJ1-2; no clear D gene. CDR3 size: 11 residues. Deletions cut 6 bases from V and 4 bases from J, with 6 bases between. The germline V gene encodes CDR1 MNHNY and CDR2 SVGAGI (reference sequence). DNA for the CDR3: TGTGCCAGCAGGGAGTCCTATGGCTACACCTTC. Protein sequence: CASRESYGYTF.

The V gene is TRBV14, the J gene TRBJ1-2; 9 nucleotides line up with TRBD1. The CDR3 spans 16 residues. V was pared by 2 bases and J by 1 base, with 5 bases of the junction left unmatched. CDR1 and CDR2 (germline): SGHDN, FVKESK. The CDR3 nucleotides are TGTGCCAGCAGCCAATTTGGACAGGGGAGTAACTATGGCTACACCTTC. It yields the protein CASSQFGQGSNYGYTF.

The chain joins TRBV4-3 to TRBJ2-7, with TRBD1 matching 11 bases. Trimming at V came to 0 bases and at J to 6 bases, leaving 7 bases not matched to a gene. This CDR3 has 16 amino acids. The germline V gene encodes CDR1 LGHNA and CDR2 YSLEER. The CDR3, as DNA: TGCGCCAGCAGCCAAGATCTAGGACAGGGGGCCATCGAGCAGTACTTC. It is translated as CASSQDLGQGAIEQYF.

V gene TRBV4-3 combines with J gene TRBJ2-3; D is uncertain. Trimming took off 3 bases at V and 1 base at J, with 11 bases between the two ends. Germline CDR1 and CDR2: LGHNA and YSLEER. The CDR3 loop spans 15 amino acids. CDR3 region: CASSQQLIGTDTQYF. In DNA form, the CDR3 reads TGCGCCAGCAGCCAGCAACTTATAGGCACAGATACGCAGTATTTT.

This clone was seen a few times. The V call is TRBV4-2, the J call TRBJ2-5; 10 nucleotides line up with TRBD2. The trim removed 4 bases at V and 0 bases at J, leaving 5 bases unmatched. The CDR3 runs 16 residues. Germline CDR1 LGHNA, CDR2 YNFKEQ. This chain's CDR3 is CASSPEAGGDQETQYF. The CDR3 coding sequence is TGTGCCAGCAGCCCTGAAGCGGGGGGGGACCAAGAGACCCAGTACTTC.

This chain connects TRBV2 to TRBJ2-7; TRBD1 agrees at 10 bases. The trim removed 6 bases at V and 1 base at J, leaving 3 bases unmatched. The germline V gene encodes CDR1 SNHLY and CDR2 FYNNEI. CDR3 length equals 14 residues. The CDR3 reads CASRDRGTSYEQYF. The CDR3 DNA reads TGTGCCAGCAGGGACAGGGGGACTTCCTACGAGCAGTACTTC. The variable domain in full, with the rest retrieved from reference TRBV2 and TRBJ2-7, is EPEVTQTPSHQVTQMGQEVILRCVPISNHLYFYWYRQILGQKVEFLVSFYNNEISEKSEIFDDQFSVERPDGSNFTLKIRSTKLEDSAMYFCASRDRGTSYEQYFGPGTRLTVT.

This clone has just a few counts. V and J are TRBV18 and TRBJ1-2, with D perhaps matching TRBD1 (5 bases). Germline V CDR1 and CDR2: KGHSH, LQKENI. This CDR3 has 13 residues. Trimming cost V 3 bases and J 5 bases, with 10 bases left between them. The CDR3 region has the DNA TGTGCCAGCTCACCTACAGGTTATTATGGCTACACCTTC. Translated, it gives CASSPTGYYGYTF. Supplemented by reference TRBV18 and TRBJ1-2, the full variable domain reads NAGVMQNPRHLVRRRGQEARLRCSPMKGHSHVYWYRQLPEEGLKFMVYLQKENIIDESGMPKERFSAEFPKEGPSILRIQQVVRGDSAAYFCASSPTGYYGYTFGSGTRLTVV.

The chain uses TRBV2 and TRBJ2-5; weak D call: TRBD1 (5 bases). Germline loops: CDR1 SNHLY, CDR2 FYNNEI. The length of the CDR3 is 13 residues. V lost 7 bases and J 0 bases, leaving 9 bases between the germline ends. CDR3 coding DNA: TGTGCCAGCACTCCAGGGAACCAAGAGACCCAGTACTTC. Translated, it gives CASTPGNQETQYF.

The chain carries TRBV6-5 and TRBJ1-1; 8 bases align to TRBD1. This CDR3 region has 15 residues. With 5 bases clipped from V and 0 bases from J, the junction kept 5 bases outside the gene matches. Per the germline V gene, CDR1 is MNHEY and CDR2 is SVGAGI. For the CDR3, the DNA is TGTGCCAGCAGTCCCGGACAGGGTTTGAACACTGAAGCTTTCTTT. This translates into CASSPGQGLNTEAFF.

The rearrangement uses TRBV27 and TRBJ2-5; D perhaps matches TRBD2 (5 bases). The germline gives CDR1 MNHEY, CDR2 SMNVEV (reference sequence). The CDR3 has 12 residues. V was pared by 3 bases and J by 5 bases, with 7 bases between. CDR3: CASSFPGETQYF. As DNA, the CDR3 is TGTGCCAGCAGTTTCCCGGGGGAGACCCAGTACTTC.

The V and J genes are TRBV2 and TRBJ1-2; 9 nucleotides align to TRBD1. V lost 2 bases and J lost 2; bases outside the gene matches: 6. The CDR3 length is 16 residues. Germline V gene sequence: CDR1 SNHLY, CDR2 FYNNEI. The CDR3 is CASSEFTGGANYGYTF. CDR3 nucleotides: TGTGCCAGCAGTGAATTCACAGGGGGCGCGAACTATGGCTACACCTTC. Based on the CDR3 plus reference TRBV2 and TRBJ1-2, the full variable domain is EPEVTQTPSHQVTQMGQEVILRCVPISNHLYFYWYRQILGQKVEFLVSFYNNEISEKSEIFDDQFSVERPDGSNFTLKIRSTKLEDSAMYFCASSEFTGGANYGYTFGSGTRLTVV.

This clone was detected only once. This chain joins TRBV4-2 and TRBJ1-1, with 10 nucleotides matching TRBD1. The CDR3 runs 17 residues. V was pared by 2 bases and J by 4 bases, with 10 bases of the junction left unmatched. Germline V gives CDR1 LGHNA, CDR2 YNFKEQ. DNA of the CDR3: TGTGCCAGCAGCCAAATGTCTCTCGACAGGGGGCCCACTGAAGCTTTCTTT. Translating it yields CASSQMSLDRGPTEAFF.